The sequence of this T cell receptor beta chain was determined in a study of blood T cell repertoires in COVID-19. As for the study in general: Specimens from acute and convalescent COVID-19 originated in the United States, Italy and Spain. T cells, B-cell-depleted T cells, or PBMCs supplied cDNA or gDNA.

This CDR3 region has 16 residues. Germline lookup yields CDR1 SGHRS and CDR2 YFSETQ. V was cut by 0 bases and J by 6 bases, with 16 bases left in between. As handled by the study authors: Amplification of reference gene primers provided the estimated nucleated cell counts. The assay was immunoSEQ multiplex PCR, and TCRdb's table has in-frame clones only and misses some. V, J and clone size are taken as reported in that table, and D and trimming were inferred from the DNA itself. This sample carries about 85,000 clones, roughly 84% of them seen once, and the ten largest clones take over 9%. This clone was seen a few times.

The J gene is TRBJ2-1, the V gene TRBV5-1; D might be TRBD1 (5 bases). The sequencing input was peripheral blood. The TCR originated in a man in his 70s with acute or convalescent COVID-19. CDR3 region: CASSLGLGQGRNEQFF. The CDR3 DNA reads TGCGCCAGCAGCTTGGGTCTCGGTCAGGGTCGCAATGAGCAGTTCTTC.